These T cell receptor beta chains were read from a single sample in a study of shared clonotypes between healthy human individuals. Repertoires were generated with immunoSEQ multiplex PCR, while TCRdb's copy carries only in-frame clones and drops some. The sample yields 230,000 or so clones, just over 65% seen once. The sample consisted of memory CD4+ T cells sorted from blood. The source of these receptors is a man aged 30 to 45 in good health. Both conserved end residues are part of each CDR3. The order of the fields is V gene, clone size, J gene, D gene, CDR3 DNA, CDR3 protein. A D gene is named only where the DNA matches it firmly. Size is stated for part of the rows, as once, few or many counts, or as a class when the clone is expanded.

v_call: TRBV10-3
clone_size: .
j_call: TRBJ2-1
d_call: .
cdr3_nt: TGTGCCACTGACCTTTCGGGGCCCCTCAGCGGCGATGAGCAGTTCTTC
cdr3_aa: CATDLSGPLSGDEQFF

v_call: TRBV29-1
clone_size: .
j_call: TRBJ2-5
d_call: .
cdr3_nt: TGCAGCGTTGAACGGATCGCTAGCATGTGGCAAGAGACCCAGTACTTC
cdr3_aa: CSVERIASMWQETQYF

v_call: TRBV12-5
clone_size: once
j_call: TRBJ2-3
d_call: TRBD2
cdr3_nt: TGTGCTAGTGGTAAAACCGGGACTAGCGTGTTCACAGATACGCAGTATTTT
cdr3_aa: CASGKTGTSVFTDTQYF

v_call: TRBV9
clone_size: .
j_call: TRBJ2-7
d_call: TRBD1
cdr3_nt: TGTGCCAGCAGCGTAGAGGGACAGGGGGCGCAGACGCAGTACTTC
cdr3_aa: CASSVEGQGAQTQYF

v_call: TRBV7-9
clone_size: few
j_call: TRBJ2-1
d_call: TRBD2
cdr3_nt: TGTGCCAGCAGCCCAGTGGGTAGCGGGGGCTACAATGAGCAGTTCTTC
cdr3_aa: CASSPVGSGGYNEQFF

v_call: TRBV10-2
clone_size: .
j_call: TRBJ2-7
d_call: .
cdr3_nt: TGCGCCAGCAGAGTGGCGGGGTTAAGGTACGAGCAGTACTTC
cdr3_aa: CASRVAGLRYEQYF

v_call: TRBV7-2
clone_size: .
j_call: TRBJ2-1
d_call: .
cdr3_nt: TGTGCCAGCAGTCTTCTTTCGGAGCAGTTCTTC
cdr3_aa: CASSLLSEQFF

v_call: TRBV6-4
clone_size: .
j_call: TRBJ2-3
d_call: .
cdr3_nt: TGTGCCAGCAGAGAACAGGCAGATACGCAGTATTTT
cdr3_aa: CASREQADTQYF

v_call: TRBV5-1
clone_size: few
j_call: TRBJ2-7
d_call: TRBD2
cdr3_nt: TGCGCCAGCAGCTTAGCGGGAGTTGCCTACGAGCAGTACTTC
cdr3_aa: CASSLAGVAYEQYF

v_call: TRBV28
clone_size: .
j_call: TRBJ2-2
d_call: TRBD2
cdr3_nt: TGTGCCAGCAGTTTAATGTCTAGCGGGAGTACCGGGGAGCTGTTTTTT
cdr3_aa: CASSLMSSGSTGELFF

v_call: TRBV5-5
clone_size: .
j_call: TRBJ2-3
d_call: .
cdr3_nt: TGTGCCTCCCTTTTAAGGGTAGATACGCAGTATTTT
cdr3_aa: CASLLRVDTQYF

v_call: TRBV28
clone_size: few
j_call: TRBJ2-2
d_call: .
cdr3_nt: TGTGCCAGCAGTATCGAGGAAAAAACCGGGGAGCTGTTTTTT
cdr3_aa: CASSIEEKTGELFF

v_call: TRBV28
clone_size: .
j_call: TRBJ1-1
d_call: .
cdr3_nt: TGTGCCAGCAGTTCCCTCTCTTTGGCTTTCTTT
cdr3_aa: CASSSLSLAFF

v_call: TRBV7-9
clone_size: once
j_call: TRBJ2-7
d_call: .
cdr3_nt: TGTGCCAGCAGCCCCGGGGGAGTCTCGGGGTACTTC
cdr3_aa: CASSPGGVSGYF

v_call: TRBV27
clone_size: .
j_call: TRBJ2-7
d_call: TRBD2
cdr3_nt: TGTGCCAGCAGTTCAGGACTAGCGGAGAGCTACGAGCAGTACTTC
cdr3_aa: CASSSGLAESYEQYF

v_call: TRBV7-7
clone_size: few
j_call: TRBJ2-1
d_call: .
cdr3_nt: TGTGCCAGCAGCTTGGGGGATGGGCTGTACAATGAGCAGTTCTTC
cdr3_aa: CASSLGDGLYNEQFF

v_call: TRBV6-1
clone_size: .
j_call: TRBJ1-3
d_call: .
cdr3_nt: TGTGCCAGCAGTGAACGGGGGGCGCGGGGAAACACCATATATTTT
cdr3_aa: CASSERGARGNTIYF

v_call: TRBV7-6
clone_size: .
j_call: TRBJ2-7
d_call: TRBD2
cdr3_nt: TGTGCCAGCAGCAGGGAGGGAGGGGAGGGGCGCTACGAGCAGTACTTC
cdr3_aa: CASSREGGEGRYEQYF

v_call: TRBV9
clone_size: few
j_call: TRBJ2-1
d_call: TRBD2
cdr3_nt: TGTGCCAGCAGCCCTTCCCCCGGGACTAGCAACAATGAGCAGTTCTTC
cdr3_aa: CASSPSPGTSNNEQFF

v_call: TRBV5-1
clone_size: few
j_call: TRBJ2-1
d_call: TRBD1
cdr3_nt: TGCGCCAGCTGGCCGGGACAGTCCTACAATGAGCAGTTCTTC
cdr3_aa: CASWPGQSYNEQFF

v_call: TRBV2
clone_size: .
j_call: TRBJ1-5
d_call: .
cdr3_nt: TGTGCCAGCCAATATTATAGCAATCAGCCCCAGCATTTT
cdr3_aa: CASQYYSNQPQHF

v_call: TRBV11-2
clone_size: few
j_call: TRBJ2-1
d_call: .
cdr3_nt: TGTGCCAGCAGCTCGGACAGCAACTCCTACAATGAGCAGTTCTTC
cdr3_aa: CASSSDSNSYNEQFF

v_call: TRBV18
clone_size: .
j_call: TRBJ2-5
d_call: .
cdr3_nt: TGTGCCAGCTCACCGGGACCCGCCCAAGAGACCCAGTACTTC
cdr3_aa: CASSPGPAQETQYF

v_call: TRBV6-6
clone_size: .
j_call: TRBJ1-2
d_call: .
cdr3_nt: TGTGCCAGCAGCAGAAACCGGGACAACCTCTACTATGGCTACACCTTC
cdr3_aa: CASSRNRDNLYYGYTF

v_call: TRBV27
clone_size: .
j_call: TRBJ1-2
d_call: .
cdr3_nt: TGTGCCAGCAGTCCCCAGGCTAACTATGGCTACACCTTC
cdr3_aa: CASSPQANYGYTF

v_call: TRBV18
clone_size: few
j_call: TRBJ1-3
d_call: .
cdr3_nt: TGTGCCAGCTCACCACCGGGGACAAAATCTGGAAACACCATATATTTT
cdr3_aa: CASSPPGTKSGNTIYF

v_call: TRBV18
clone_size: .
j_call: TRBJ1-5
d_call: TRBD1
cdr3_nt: TGTGCCAGCTCACCGACCGGGACAGGGGGTCGGCCCCAGCATTTT
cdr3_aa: CASSPTGTGGRPQHF

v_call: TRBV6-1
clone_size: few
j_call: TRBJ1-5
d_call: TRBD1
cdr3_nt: TGTGCCAGCAGAGCCGGAGCAGGGGGCGATCAGCCCCAGCATTTT
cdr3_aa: CASRAGAGGDQPQHF

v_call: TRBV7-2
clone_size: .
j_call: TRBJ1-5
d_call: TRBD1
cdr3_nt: TGTGCCAGCAGTTTCAGAACAGGGGATCAGCCCCAGCATTTT
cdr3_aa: CASSFRTGDQPQHF

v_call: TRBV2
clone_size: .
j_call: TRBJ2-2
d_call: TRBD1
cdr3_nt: TGTGCCAGCGGCGGGACAGGGGACACCGGGGAGCTGTTTTTT
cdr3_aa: CASGGTGDTGELFF

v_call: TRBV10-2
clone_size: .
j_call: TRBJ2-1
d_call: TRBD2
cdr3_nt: TGCGCCAGCAGTGAGAGGGCGGGAGGGCATGAGCAGTTCTTC
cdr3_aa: CASSERAGGHEQFF

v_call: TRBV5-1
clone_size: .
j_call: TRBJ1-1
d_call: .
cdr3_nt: TGCGCCAGCAGCTTGGGAGGGAAAAACACTGAAGCTTTCTTT
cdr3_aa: CASSLGGKNTEAFF

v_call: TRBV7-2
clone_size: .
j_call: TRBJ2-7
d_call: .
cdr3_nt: TGTGCCAGCAGCTTTACTAGTGGCTACGAGCAGTACTTC
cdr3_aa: CASSFTSGYEQYF

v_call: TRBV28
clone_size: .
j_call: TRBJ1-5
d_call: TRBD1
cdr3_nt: TGTGCCAGCAGTCTAGGACAGGGGGCACGGCAGCCCCAGCATTTT
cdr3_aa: CASSLGQGARQPQHF

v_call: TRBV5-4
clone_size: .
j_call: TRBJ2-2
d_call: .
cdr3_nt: TGTGCCAGCAGCTTGCTAGGCTCTCCGAACACCGGGGAGCTGTTTTTT
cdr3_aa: CASSLLGSPNTGELFF